The rows below give T cell receptor beta chains drawn from one sample of a study of blood T cell repertoires in COVID-19. Assay: immunoSEQ multiplex PCR; the TCRdb copy retains only in-frame clones and omits some. This sample has approximately 77,000 clones, with around 88% found just once. Sequenced material: peripheral blood. All receptors come from a woman aged 80 or over with acute or convalescent COVID-19. Both conserved end residues are part of each CDR3. D genes are given only for firm matches. Part of the rows lack a size; the others show once, few, many or a class for expanded clones.

cdr3_nt cdr3_aa v_call clone_size d_call j_call
TGTGCCAGCAGCGTGGGACTAGCGGACAATGAGCAGTTCTTC CASSVGLADNEQFF TRBV7-2 . TRBD2 TRBJ2-1
TGTGCCAGCAGCCTCCGACAGGGAATGACATCGAACGAGCAGTACTTC CASSLRQGMTSNEQYF TRBV3-1/TRBV3-2 once TRBD1 TRBJ2-7
TGTGCCAGCAGGGATAATTTTCTCTCGGGGGGTTGGTACTTC CASRDNFLSGGWYF TRBV2 . TRBD2 TRBJ2-4
TGTGCCAGCAGCCCCTCAGGGGGATCTAATGAAAAACTGTTTTTT CASSPSGGSNEKLFF TRBV7-2 . TRBD1 TRBJ1-4
TGTGCCAGCAGCCTCCCAGGCGCGCCCCAGCATTTT CASSLPGAPQHF TRBV7-9 . . TRBJ1-5
TGTGCCAGCAGCTCCAGTACTTACGACTCGAGGAGGCAGCCCCAGCATTTT CASSSSTYDSRRQPQHF TRBV7-2 many . TRBJ1-5
TGTGCCAGCAGTCCAGGACAGGGTGTAGGTCAGCCCCAGCATTTT CASSPGQGVGQPQHF TRBV27 . TRBD1 TRBJ1-5
TGTGCCAGTAGTACCGGCTTCGGGTCCTTTCTGCCTTATGGCTACACCTTC CASSTGFGSFLPYGYTF TRBV19 . . TRBJ1-2
TGTGCCAGTAGTGATAATCGACAGACAAGGAAGTATGGCTACACCTTC CASSDNRQTRKYGYTF TRBV19 . . TRBJ1-2
TGCGCCAGCAGCTTGGTGGCAGGGGGCGATCGCTACACCTTC CASSLVAGGDRYTF TRBV5-1 . TRBD1 TRBJ1-2
TGTGCCAGCAGCCGGCTGGAGGTTCGGGAGCTGTTTTTT CASSRLEVRELFF TRBV3-1/TRBV3-2 . . TRBJ2-2
TGTGCCAGTAGTGCCTCCGGCAGGGGGTATGGAAACACCATATATTTT CASSASGRGYGNTIYF TRBV19 . TRBD1 TRBJ1-3
TGTGCCACCAGCAGAGCAGGGCAGGGCCAAGAAAAACTGTTTTTT CATSRAGQGQEKLFF TRBV15 . . TRBJ1-4
TGCAGCGTTCAGACAGGGGTGAACACTGAAGCTTTCTTT CSVQTGVNTEAFF TRBV29-1 . TRBD1 TRBJ1-1
TGTGCCAGCAGCCAGCCGCAGGGTGGAGCAGAAGGCTACACCTTC CASSQPQGGAEGYTF TRBV7-2 . . TRBJ1-2
TGCGCCAGCAGCACGGAGGGGCAGGGTCCCTATGGCTACACCTTC CASSTEGQGPYGYTF TRBV5-1 . . TRBJ1-2
TGCGCCAGCAGCTTGGGGGAGGGTCAGCCCCAGCATTTT CASSLGEGQPQHF TRBV5-1 . . TRBJ1-5
TGTGCCAGCAGCGCACCGGGACAGGGGAATTCACCCCTCCACTTT CASSAPGQGNSPLHF TRBV7-2 . TRBD1 TRBJ1-6
TGTGCCAGCAGTTTCGATTCGAGGTCCTTTTTTGCTGAAGCTTTCTTT CASSFDSRSFFAEAFF TRBV28 . . TRBJ1-1
TGTGCCAGCAGCCCGCGGACTAGCGGACAAGAGACCCAGTACTTC CASSPRTSGQETQYF TRBV9 . TRBD2 TRBJ2-5
TGCGCCAGCGTCTTGTCGGGTTCCAATGAGCAGTTCTTC CASVLSGSNEQFF TRBV5-1 . . TRBJ2-1
TGTGCCAGCTCACCAGGCCGGGACAGTATTAATGAAAAACTGTTTTTT CASSPGRDSINEKLFF TRBV18 . TRBD1 TRBJ1-4
TGTGCCAGTAGTCTGAGACTAGCGGGAGTGGGGTCTAACAATGAGCAGTTCTTC CASSLRLAGVGSNNEQFF TRBV19 once TRBD2 TRBJ2-1
TGTGCCAGCAGCTTACAGCGGCAAGAGACCCAGTACTTC CASSLQRQETQYF TRBV7-3 . . TRBJ2-5
TGTGCCAGCAGTTCCCCGGGACTAGCGGGGGGGCTCTCCTCCGGGGAGCTGTTTTTT CASSSPGLAGGLSSGELFF TRBV27 . TRBD2 TRBJ2-2
TGTGCCAGCACCCCCCGATGGACAGGGGGCTTCGGCACAGATACGCAGTATTTT CASTPRWTGGFGTDTQYF TRBV6-2/TRBV6-3 . TRBD1 TRBJ2-3
TGTGCCAGCAGTTCCAGGACTAGCGCCACCGGGGAGCTGTTTTTT CASSSRTSATGELFF TRBV28 . TRBD2 TRBJ2-2
TGTGCCAGCAGCCAGGGGAGCGAGCAGTACTTC CASSQGSEQYF TRBV14 . . TRBJ2-7
TGTGCCAGCAGTTTATTGGGCGGGAGTACCTACGAGCAGTACTTC CASSLLGGSTYEQYF TRBV27 . TRBD2 TRBJ2-7
TGTGCCAGCAGCCAGGCAGGGGGGACGAACACTGAAGCTTTCTTT CASSQAGGTNTEAFF TRBV3-1/TRBV3-2 . TRBD1 TRBJ1-1
TGTGCCAGCAAGAGGGGGTGGTCACCCCTCCACTTT CASKRGWSPLHF TRBV12-3/TRBV12-4 . . TRBJ1-6
TGCGCCAGCAGCTCTCAAGAGACCCAGTACTTC CASSSQETQYF TRBV5-1 . . TRBJ2-5
TGTGCCAGCAAACGACTAGCGGGTTCCTACGAGCAGTACTTC CASKRLAGSYEQYF TRBV6-5 . TRBD2 TRBJ2-7
TGTGCCAGCAGCTCCTTCTGGGACATATCGCAGCCCCAGCATTTT CASSSFWDISQPQHF TRBV5-6 . . TRBJ1-5
TGTGCCAGCTCACCGTCGACAGGACAAACCGGGGAGCTGTTTTTT CASSPSTGQTGELFF TRBV18 . . TRBJ2-2
TGCAGCACCGTAGCGGGAGGCAACAATGAGCAGTTCTTC CSTVAGGNNEQFF TRBV29-1 . TRBD2 TRBJ2-1
TGTGCCAGCAGCTCCGCAGGGGGTCAGCCCCAGCATTTT CASSSAGGQPQHF TRBV5-6 . TRBD1 TRBJ1-5
TGTGCCAGCAGCCCCGGGGGTAGCGGCTCCCATTACGAGCAGTACTTC CASSPGGSGSHYEQYF TRBV7-6 . . TRBJ2-7
TGTGCCAGTACCCTAGGGGCAGGAGTAAACTATGGCTACACCTTC CASTLGAGVNYGYTF TRBV19 once . TRBJ1-2
TGTGCCAGTACTCCCACAGGGCCAGGGTCTCGGTCCGGGGAGCTGTTTTTT CASTPTGPGSRSGELFF TRBV19 . . TRBJ2-2
TGCGCCAGCAGTGATGGGACAGATGGTCTTGAGACCCAGTACTTC CASSDGTDGLETQYF TRBV10-1 . TRBD1 TRBJ2-5
TGTGCCAGCAGCTCAGGCTTTGCGGGGGGCCAAGAGACCCAGTACTTC CASSSGFAGGQETQYF TRBV7-2 . TRBD2 TRBJ2-5
TGTGCCAGCAGCTTGCCTAGCGGGATATACAATGAGCAGTTCTTC CASSLPSGIYNEQFF TRBV7-8 . TRBD2 TRBJ2-1
TGTGCAAGTCGCTTAGGCCAGGGGGCTAAGACTAATGAAAAACTGTTTTTT CASRLGQGAKTNEKLFF TRBV12-2 . . TRBJ1-4
TGTGCCAGCAGCGCCGGGACAGGGATCGTCAATGAGCAGTTCTTC CASSAGTGIVNEQFF TRBV9 . TRBD1 TRBJ2-1
TGTGCCAGCAGCTTCGGGGGGGGACTAGCGGGAGATACGCAGTATTTT CASSFGGGLAGDTQYF TRBV11-1 . TRBD2 TRBJ2-3
TGTGCCAGTAGTCCCCACGGGACAGGGGAGAACACCATATATTTT CASSPHGTGENTIYF TRBV19 few TRBD1 TRBJ1-3
TGTGCCAGCACCCACTCCACAGGGGGTTACGAGCAGTACTTC CASTHSTGGYEQYF TRBV11-2 . TRBD1 TRBJ2-7
TGTGCCTGGAGTGTATGGAGGGATGGGACTGAAGCTTTCTTT CAWSVWRDGTEAFF TRBV30 . . TRBJ1-1
TGCAGCGTTGAGGAGTCCGGTCAGCCCCAGCATTTT CSVEESGQPQHF TRBV29-1 . . TRBJ1-5
TGTGCCACCAGCAGAGGAGGTGAGCGGGAAGCTTTCTTT CATSRGGEREAFF TRBV15 . . TRBJ1-1
TGTGCCAGCACTACAAGCGGACCCTGGGCTGAAGCTTTCTTT CASTTSGPWAEAFF TRBV6-5 . . TRBJ1-1
TGTGCCTGGAGTCGACAGGGGGTCGCCTACAATGAGCAGTTCTTC CAWSRQGVAYNEQFF TRBV30 . TRBD1 TRBJ2-1
TGTGCCAGCAGGTTCTTCCTGGGACAGGGAAAAGAGACCCAGTACTTC CASRFFLGQGKETQYF TRBV28 . TRBD1 TRBJ2-5
TGTGCCAGCAGTCACGACAGGGGTGGCTACACCTTC CASSHDRGGYTF TRBV6-6 . TRBD1 TRBJ1-2
TGTGCCAGCAGTTACTCGACCACATGGCCGGGTCGGAACACTGAAGCTTTCTTT CASSYSTTWPGRNTEAFF TRBV6-2/TRBV6-3 . . TRBJ1-1
TGTGCCAGCAGCTTATTTACAGAAATGAACACTGAAGCTTTCTTT CASSLFTEMNTEAFF TRBV7-6 . . TRBJ1-1
TGTGCCATCAGTCTACAGGGCTCCCCATTCACCGGGGAGCTGTTTTTT CAISLQGSPFTGELFF TRBV10-3 . . TRBJ2-2
TGTGCCAGCAGAGGACAGGGCAACACCGGGGAGCTGTTTTTT CASRGQGNTGELFF TRBV6-5 . TRBD1 TRBJ2-2